These 10 T cell receptor beta chains were all obtained from the same sample, sequenced in a study of blood T cell repertoires in COVID-19 (dated by TCRdb to 2020 to 2022). Library creation used the immunoSEQ multiplex PCR assay. Entries here come from immuneACCESS through TCRdb and include only in-frame sequences with V and J called. Some clones fail to appear in such tables; in the studies checked, an unresolved V gene covers under half of the shortfall, and the cause of the remainder is unknown. Counted in this sample were fewer than 110,000 clones; around nine tenths of them appeared once. Less than 1.5% of the sample goes to the ten largest clones. The sample was peripheral blood. The source of these receptors is a woman aged 30 to 39 with acute or convalescent COVID-19.

The chain uses TRBV27 and TRBJ2-1; TRBD1 matches at 7 bases. Trimming at V came to 3 bases and at J to 15 bases, leaving 8 bases not matched to a gene. The CDR3 contains 12 residues. Germline CDR1 and CDR2: MNHEY and SMNVEV (reference sequence). The CDR3 DNA reads TGTGCCAGCAGTTTCTTAGACAGGGAAACGTTCTTC. This sequence encodes CASSFLDRETFF.

This clone has just one count. The genes are TRBV30 and TRBJ1-5; D perhaps matches TRBD1 (5 bases). There are 12 residues in the CDR3. V lost 8 bases, J lost 0 bases, and 8 bases lay in between. Germline V gene data show CDR1 as GTSNPN and CDR2 as SVGIG (reference sequence). CDR3 sequence reads: CAQGDSNQPQHF. The CDR3 region has the DNA TGTGCCCAAGGGGATAGCAATCAGCCCCAGCATTTT.

This clone is a singleton in its sample. The chain carries TRBV4-1 and TRBJ2-3; TRBD2 matches at 11 bases. The CDR3 runs to 17 residues. Germline values: CDR1 MGHRA, CDR2 YSYEKL. Trimming cost V 3 bases and J 4 bases; bases outside gene matches: 9. The CDR3 DNA reads as TGCGCCAGCAGCCAGCTCCTGACTAGCGGGGCCCCAGATACGCAGTATTTT. As protein: CASSQLLTSGAPDTQYF.

The V call is TRBV28, the J call TRBJ2-7; 7 nucleotides agree with TRBD2. With 4 bases clipped from V and 12 bases from J, the junction kept 15 bases outside the gene matches. This CDR3 has 14 amino acids. Germline CDR1 is MDHEN and CDR2 is SYDVKM. CDR3 DNA: TGTGCCAGCAGTTCGCGACGGGAGGCGCAACTGAGGTACTTC. Translated, it gives CASSSRREAQLRYF. Full variable domain (outside the CDR3, taken from reference TRBV28 and TRBJ2-7): DVKVTQSSRYLVKRTGEKVFLECVQDMDHENMFWYRQDPGLGLRLIYFSYDVKMKEKGDIPEGYSVSREKKERFSLILESASTNQTSMYLCASSSRREAQLRYFGPGTRLTVT.

V is TRBV7-9 and J is TRBJ2-7; D remains ambiguous. The CDR3 is 16 amino acids. V lost 1 base and J 1 base, leaving 14 bases between the germline ends. Germline CDR1 reads SEHNR; CDR2 reads FQNEAQ (reference sequence). The CDR3, as DNA: TGTGCCAGCAGCTTAGAGGCAGGAATGGTATCCTACGAGCAGTACTTC. This gives the protein CASSLEAGMVSYEQYF.

This clone was counted once. The chain recombines TRBV9 with TRBJ2-7; TRBD2 matches 9 bases. CDR1 is SGDLS and CDR2 is YYNGEE in the germline V gene. J was trimmed by 1 base and V by 4 bases; bases with no gene match: 6. The CDR3 is 15 residues long. The CDR3, as DNA: TGTGCCAGCAGCTCTCTAGCGGGGCCGTCCTACGAGCAGTACTTC. It translates to CASSSLAGPSYEQYF.

The CDR3 loop reads CASSYVGALNEQFF. CDR3 in DNA: TGTGCCAGCAGTTACGTGGGGGCCCTCAATGAGCAGTTCTTC. The rearrangement joins TRBV6-5 to TRBJ2-1, with D possibly TRBD1 on 6 matching bases. Germline V lookup: CDR1 MNHEY, CDR2 SVGAGI. The CDR3 has 14 residues. V gave up 2 bases and J gave up 6 bases, with 11 bases separating them.

The rearrangement links TRBV19 to TRBJ2-2; a weak D match, TRBD1 (6 bases). The CDR3 is 12 amino acids. CDR1 LNHDA and CDR2 SQIVND come from the germline V gene (reference sequence). Trimming removed 5 bases from V and 7 bases from J, with 8 bases in between. CDR3 DNA: TGTGCCAGTAGTGGACAGTTCGGGGAGCTGTTTTTT. Translation: CASSGQFGELFF. The full variable domain, completed using reference TRBV19 and TRBJ2-2, is DGGITQSPKYLFRKEGQNVTLSCEQNLNHDAMYWYRQDPGQGLRLIYYSQIVNDFQKGDIAEGYSVSREKKESFPLTVTSAQKNPTAFYLCASSGQFGELFFGEGSRLTVL.

The gene calls are TRBV24-1 and TRBJ1-5; 7 nucleotides line up with TRBD1. This CDR3 has 18 residues. J was trimmed by 1 base and V by 7 bases; bases with no gene match: 15. Germline lookup yields CDR1 KGHDR and CDR2 SFDVKD. CDR3: CATSSGNRGSLSNQPQHF. The CDR3, as DNA: TGTGCCACCAGCTCGGGGAACAGGGGATCTTTGAGCAATCAGCCCCAGCATTTT.

The chain combines TRBV11-3 with TRBJ2-1; 7 bases fit TRBD2. J lost 9 bases, V lost 0 bases, and 11 bases had no gene match. This CDR3 spans 16 amino acids. The V gene's germline CDR1 is SGHNT and CDR2 YENEEA. The CDR3 sequence: CASSLDGAGVPGEQFF. The CDR3 DNA follows: TGTGCCAGCAGCTTAGACGGCGCGGGGGTACCCGGTGAGCAGTTCTTC. The full variable domain, completed using reference TRBV11-3 and TRBJ2-1, is EAGVVQSPRYKIIEKKQPVAFWCNPISGHNTLYWYLQNLGQGPELLIRYENEEAVDDSQLPKDRFSAERLKGVDSTLKIQPAELGDSAVYLCASSLDGAGVPGEQFFGPGTRLTVL.